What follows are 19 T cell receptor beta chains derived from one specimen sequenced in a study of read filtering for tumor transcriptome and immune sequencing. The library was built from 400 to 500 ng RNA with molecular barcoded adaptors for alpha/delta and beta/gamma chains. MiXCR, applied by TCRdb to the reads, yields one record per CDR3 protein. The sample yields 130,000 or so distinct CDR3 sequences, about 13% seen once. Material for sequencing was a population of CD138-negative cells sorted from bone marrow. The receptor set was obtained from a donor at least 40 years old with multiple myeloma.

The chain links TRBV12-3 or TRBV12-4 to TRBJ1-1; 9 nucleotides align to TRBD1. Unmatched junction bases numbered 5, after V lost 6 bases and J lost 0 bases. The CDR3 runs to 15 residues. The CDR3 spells CASSSWTGVNTEAFF. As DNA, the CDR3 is TGTGCCAGCAGCTCCTGGACAGGGGTGAACACTGAAGCTTTCTTT.

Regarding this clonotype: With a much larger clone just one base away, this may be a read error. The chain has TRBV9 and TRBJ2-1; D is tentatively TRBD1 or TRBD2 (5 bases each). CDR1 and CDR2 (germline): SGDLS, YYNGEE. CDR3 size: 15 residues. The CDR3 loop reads CASSPIRGTYNGQFF. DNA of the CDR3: TGTGCCAGCAGCCCAATCCGGGGCACATACAATGGGCAGTTCTTC.

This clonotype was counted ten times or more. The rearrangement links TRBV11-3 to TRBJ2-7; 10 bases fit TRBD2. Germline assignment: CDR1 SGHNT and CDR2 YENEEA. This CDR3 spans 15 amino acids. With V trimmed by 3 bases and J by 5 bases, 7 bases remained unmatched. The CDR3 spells CASSFEREGVHEQYF. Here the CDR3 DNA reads TGTGCCAGCAGCTTTGAGCGGGAGGGCGTCCACGAGCAGTACTTC. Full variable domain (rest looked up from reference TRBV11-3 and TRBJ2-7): EAGVVQSPRYKIIEKKQPVAFWCNPISGHNTLYWYLQNLGQGPELLIRYENEEAVDDSQLPKDRFSAERLKGVDSTLKIQPAELGDSAVYLCASSFEREGVHEQYFGPGTRLTVT.

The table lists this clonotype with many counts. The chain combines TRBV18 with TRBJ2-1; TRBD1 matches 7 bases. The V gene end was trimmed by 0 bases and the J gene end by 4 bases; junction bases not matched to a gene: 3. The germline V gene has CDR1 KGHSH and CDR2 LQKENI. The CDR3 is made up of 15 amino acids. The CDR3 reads CASSPPWTGYNEQFF. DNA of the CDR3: TGTGCCAGCTCACCACCCTGGACAGGATACAATGAGCAGTTCTTC.

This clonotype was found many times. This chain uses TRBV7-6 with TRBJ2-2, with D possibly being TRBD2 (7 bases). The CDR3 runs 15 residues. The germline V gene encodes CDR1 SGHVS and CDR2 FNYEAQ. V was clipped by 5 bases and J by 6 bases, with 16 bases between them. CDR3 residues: CASSPTQGGAGELFF. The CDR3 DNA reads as TGTGCCAGCAGCCCCACACAAGGGGGGGCCGGGGAGCTGTTTTTT.

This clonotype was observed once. CDR3 region: CASSAGYGAGELFF. Written as DNA, the CDR3 is TGTGCCAGCTCGGCAGGGTACGGAGCCGGGGAGCTGTTTTTT. The genes are TRBV12-3 or TRBV12-4 and TRBJ2-2; D perhaps matches TRBD1 (5 bases). V lost 8 bases and J lost 6, with 16 bases in between. The CDR3 has 14 residues.

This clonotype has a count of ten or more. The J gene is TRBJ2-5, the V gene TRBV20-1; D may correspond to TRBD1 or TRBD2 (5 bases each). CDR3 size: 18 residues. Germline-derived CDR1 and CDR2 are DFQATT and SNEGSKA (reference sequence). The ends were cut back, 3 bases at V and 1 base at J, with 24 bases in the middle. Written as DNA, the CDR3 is TGCAGTGCTAGTCCGTACGCAGCGGCAGGGTTTTTCCAAGAGACCCAGTACTTC. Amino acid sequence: CSASPYAAAGFFQETQYF.

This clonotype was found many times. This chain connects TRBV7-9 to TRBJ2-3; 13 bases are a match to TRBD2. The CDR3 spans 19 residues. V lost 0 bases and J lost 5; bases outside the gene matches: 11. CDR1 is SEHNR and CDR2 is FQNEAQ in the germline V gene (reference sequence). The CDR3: CASSLAALTSGRAKDTQYF. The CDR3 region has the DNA TGTGCCAGCAGCTTAGCGGCCCTTACTAGCGGGAGGGCGAAAGATACGCAGTATTTT. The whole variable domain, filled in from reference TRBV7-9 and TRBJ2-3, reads DTGVSQNPRHKITKRGQNVTFRCDPISEHNRLYWYRQTLGQGPEFLTYFQNEAQLEKSRLLSDRFSAERPKGSFSTLEIQRTEQGDSAMYLCASSLAALTSGRAKDTQYFGPGTRLTVL.

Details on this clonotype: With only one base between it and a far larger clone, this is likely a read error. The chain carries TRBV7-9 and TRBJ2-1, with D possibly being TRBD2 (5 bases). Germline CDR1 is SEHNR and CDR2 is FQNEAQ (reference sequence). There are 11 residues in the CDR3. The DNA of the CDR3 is TGTGCCAGCACGTACGGGGTTGAGCAGCTCTTC. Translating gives CASTYGVEQLF.

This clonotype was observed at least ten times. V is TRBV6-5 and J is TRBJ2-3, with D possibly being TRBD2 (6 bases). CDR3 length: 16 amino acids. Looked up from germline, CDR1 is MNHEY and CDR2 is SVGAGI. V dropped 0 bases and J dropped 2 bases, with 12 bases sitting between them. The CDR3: CASSYSIGGITDTQYF. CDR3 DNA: TGTGCCAGCAGTTACTCGATCGGCGGGATCACAGATACGCAGTATTTT.

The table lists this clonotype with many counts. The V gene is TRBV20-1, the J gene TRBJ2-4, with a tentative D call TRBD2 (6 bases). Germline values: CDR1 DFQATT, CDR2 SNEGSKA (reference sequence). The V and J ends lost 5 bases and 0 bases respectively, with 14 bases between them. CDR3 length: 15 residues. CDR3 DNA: TGCAGTGCTCCCCAACGGGGAGGAGCCAAAAACATTCAGTACTTC. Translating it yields CSAPQRGGAKNIQYF.

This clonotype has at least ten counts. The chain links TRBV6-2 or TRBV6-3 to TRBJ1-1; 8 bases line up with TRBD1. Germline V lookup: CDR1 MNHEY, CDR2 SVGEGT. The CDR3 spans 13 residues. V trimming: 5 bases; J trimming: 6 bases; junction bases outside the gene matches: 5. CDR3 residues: CASSPDRGAEAFF. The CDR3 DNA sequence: TGTGCCAGCAGTCCCGACAGGGGAGCTGAAGCTTTCTTT.

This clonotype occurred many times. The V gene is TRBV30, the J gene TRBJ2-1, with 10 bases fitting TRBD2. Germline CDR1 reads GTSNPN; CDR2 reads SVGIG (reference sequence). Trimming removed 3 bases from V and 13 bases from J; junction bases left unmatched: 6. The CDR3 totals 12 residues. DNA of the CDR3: TGTGCCTGGAGAGCTAGCGGGAGTTCTCAGTTCTTC. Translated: CAWRASGSSQFF.

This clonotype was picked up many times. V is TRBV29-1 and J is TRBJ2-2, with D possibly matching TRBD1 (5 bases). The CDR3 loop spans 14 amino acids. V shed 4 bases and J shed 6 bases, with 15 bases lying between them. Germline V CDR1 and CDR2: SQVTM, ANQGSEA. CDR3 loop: CSVGTRGQAGELFF. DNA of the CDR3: TGCAGCGTTGGGACAAGGGGCCAAGCCGGGGAGCTGTTTTTT.

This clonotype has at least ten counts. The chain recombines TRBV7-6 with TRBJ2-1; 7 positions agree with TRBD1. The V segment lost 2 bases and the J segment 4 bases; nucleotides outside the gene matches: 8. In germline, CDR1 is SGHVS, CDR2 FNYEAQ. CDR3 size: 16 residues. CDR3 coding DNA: TGTGCCAGCAGCTTAAATCGTGTCAGGGGGTACAATGAGCAGTTCTTC. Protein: CASSLNRVRGYNEQFF. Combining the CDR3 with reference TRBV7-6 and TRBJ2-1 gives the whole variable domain GAGVSQSPRYKVTKRGQDVALRCDPISGHVSLYWYRQALGQGPEFLTYFNYEAQQDKSGLPNDRFSAERPEGSISTLTIQRTEQRDSAMYRCASSLNRVRGYNEQFFGPGTRLTVL.

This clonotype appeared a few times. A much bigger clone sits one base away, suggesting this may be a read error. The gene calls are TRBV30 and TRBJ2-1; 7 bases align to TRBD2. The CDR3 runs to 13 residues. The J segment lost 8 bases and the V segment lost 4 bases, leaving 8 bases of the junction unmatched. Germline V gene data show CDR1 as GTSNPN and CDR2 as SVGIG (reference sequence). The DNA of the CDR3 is TGTGCCTGGAATATCAGCGGGGCCTATGAGCAGTTCTTC. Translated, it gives CAWNISGAYEQFF.

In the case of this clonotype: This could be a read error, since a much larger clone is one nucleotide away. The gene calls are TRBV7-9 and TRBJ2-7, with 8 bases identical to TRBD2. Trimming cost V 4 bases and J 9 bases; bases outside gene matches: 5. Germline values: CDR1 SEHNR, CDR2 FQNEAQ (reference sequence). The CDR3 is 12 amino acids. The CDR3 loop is CASSSAGDMQYF. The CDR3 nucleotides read TGTGCCAGCAGCTCAGCGGGAGACATGCAGTACTTC.

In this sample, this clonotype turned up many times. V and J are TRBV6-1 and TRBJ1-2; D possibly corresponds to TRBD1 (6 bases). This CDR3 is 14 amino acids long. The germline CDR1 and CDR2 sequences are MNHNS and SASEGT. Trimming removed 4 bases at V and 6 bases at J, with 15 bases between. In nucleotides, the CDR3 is TGTGCCAGCAGTGCCGGGACATGGGGAGATGGCTACACCTTC. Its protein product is CASSAGTWGDGYTF.

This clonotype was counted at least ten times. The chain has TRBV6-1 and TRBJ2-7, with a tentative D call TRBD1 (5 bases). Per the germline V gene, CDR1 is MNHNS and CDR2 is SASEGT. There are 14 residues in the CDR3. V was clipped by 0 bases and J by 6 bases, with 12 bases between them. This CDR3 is CASSEAYRTSEQYF. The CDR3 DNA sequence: TGTGCCAGCAGTGAAGCGTACAGGACCAGCGAGCAGTACTTC.